One sample yielded the 25 T cell receptor beta chains listed below, sequenced in a study of human thymus T cells. Resections that were taken during corrective heart surgery supplied the thymus tissue. Data came from immunoSEQ multiplex PCR; TCRdb stores just in-frame clones and leaves some out. The sample contains 75,000 to 90,000 clones, about 96% of which appear only once. Sample: thymus tissue. All receptors derive from a boy younger than two with a congenital heart defect but otherwise immunologically healthy.

This clone was recorded once. The chain has TRBV2 and TRBJ1-1; TRBD1 is a possible D gene (5 bases). V lost 5 bases, J lost 3 bases, and 22 bases lay in between. The CDR3 contains 17 residues. Germline lookup yields CDR1 SNHLY and CDR2 FYNNEI. This CDR3 reads CASSPRGRVGMDTEAFF. CDR3 DNA sequence: TGTGCCAGCAGTCCACGGGGGAGGGTAGGGATGGACACTGAAGCTTTCTTT.

This chain joins TRBV9 and TRBJ2-7, with TRBD1 matching over 12 bases. V lost 3 bases, J lost 0 bases, and 13 bases stayed unmatched. The CDR3 totals 19 residues. Per the germline V gene, CDR1 is SGDLS and CDR2 is YYNGEE. The CDR3 DNA follows: TGTGCCAGCAGCGCTAGCAGAAACGGGACAGGGGGCACCTCCTACGAGCAGTACTTC. This sequence encodes CASSASRNGTGGTSYEQYF.

The chain is built from TRBV6-1 and TRBJ1-4, with TRBD1 identical over 8 bases. Germline V lookup: CDR1 MNHNS, CDR2 SASEGT. CDR3 length: 14 residues. J was trimmed by 7 bases and V by 6 bases; bases with no gene match: 7. CDR3 nucleotides: TGTGCCAGCAGGGGGGGAGGGACAGGTGAAAAACTGTTTTTT. This codes for CASRGGGTGEKLFF.

CDR3 bases: TGTGCCAGCAGCCAAGAAAGGCACAGCAACTCGGACGAGCAGTACTTC. Its translation: CASSQERHSNSDEQYF. The J gene is TRBJ2-7, the V gene TRBV14; no firm D call. Germline CDR1 and CDR2: SGHDN and FVKESK. This CDR3 comprises 16 residues. Trimming removed 0 bases at V and 5 bases at J, with 17 bases between.

V is TRBV27 and J is TRBJ2-3, with TRBD2 identical over 14 bases. Germline V gene data show CDR1 as MNHEY and CDR2 as SMNVEV (reference sequence). The CDR3 contains 19 residues. The V gene end was trimmed by 6 bases and the J gene end by 2 bases; junction bases not matched to a gene: 13. This chain's CDR3 is CASRRTSGRPQRYTDTQYF. CDR3 nucleotide sequence: TGTGCCAGCAGACGGACTAGCGGGAGGCCACAGAGATACACAGATACGCAGTATTTT.

In its sample, this clone was seen once. The rearrangement uses TRBV28 and TRBJ2-7, with 8 positions matching TRBD1. Unmatched junction bases numbered 9, after V lost 3 bases and J lost 5 bases. Germline CDR1 and CDR2: MDHEN and SYDVKM. The CDR3 totals 15 residues. The CDR3 region is CASSFSGQDNHEQYF. CDR3 DNA: TGTGCCAGCAGTTTTTCGGGACAGGATAACCACGAGCAGTACTTC.

J is TRBJ2-1 and V is TRBV5-6, with 7 bases lining up with TRBD2. Germline CDR1 is SGHDT and CDR2 is YYEEEE. With 0 bases clipped from V and 7 bases from J, the junction kept 7 bases outside the gene matches. The CDR3 consists of 15 residues. The CDR3 nucleotides are TGTGCCAGCAGCTTGGGGCTAGCGGACGATAATGAGCAGTTCTTC. This encodes CASSLGLADDNEQFF.

V and J are TRBV6-4 and TRBJ1-2; D unclear. CDR1 MRHNA and CDR2 SNTAGT come from the germline V gene. The V gene lost 5 bases and the J gene lost 2 bases, with 9 bases spanning the gap. CDR3 size: 13 residues. CDR3 in DNA: TGTGCCAGCAGTCGTGACAAGAACTATGGCTACACCTTC. Translated: CASSRDKNYGYTF.

The chain has TRBV6-5 and TRBJ1-2; 7 nucleotides align to TRBD1. V lost 4 bases to trimming and J lost 0 bases; unmatched junction nucleotides: 8. This CDR3 contains 16 residues. The V gene's germline CDR1 is MNHEY and CDR2 SVGAGI. The CDR3 sequence: CASSSKTGITNYGYTF. For the CDR3, the DNA is TGTGCCAGCAGTTCTAAGACAGGGATTACTAACTATGGCTACACCTTC.

The chain recombines TRBV28 with TRBJ1-4; the match to TRBD1 covers 7 bases. The V segment lost 1 base and the J segment 11 bases; nucleotides outside the gene matches: 7. The CDR3 has 14 amino acids. Germline V lookup: CDR1 MDHEN, CDR2 SYDVKM. DNA of the CDR3: TGTGCCAGCAGTTTATACCGGGACAGTCCGAAACTGTTTTTT. This gives the protein CASSLYRDSPKLFF.

This chain uses TRBV4-2 with TRBJ2-7; unclear D gene. This CDR3 region has 14 residues. Trimming stripped 0 bases from V and 0 bases from J, with 6 bases between. CDR1 and CDR2 from the germline V gene are LGHNA and YNFKEQ. The CDR3 protein is CASSQDTYSYEQYF. In DNA form, the CDR3 reads TGTGCCAGCAGCCAAGATACTTACTCCTACGAGCAGTACTTC.

The CDR3 DNA sequence: TGTGCCAGCAGCGTGGAACAGATCCAAGAGACCCAGTACTTC. Translating it yields CASSVEQIQETQYF. The chain couples TRBV9 to TRBJ2-5; D unresolved. Trimming took 2 bases from V and 1 from J, leaving 9 bases between them. This CDR3 spans 14 amino acids. CDR1 is SGDLS, CDR2 YYNGEE, per germline.

This chain joins TRBV29-1 and TRBJ1-5, with D possibly being TRBD1 (5 bases). The CDR3 is 13 residues long. CDR1 is SQVTM, CDR2 ANQGSEA, per germline. The V end lost 4 bases, the J end lost 1 base, and 8 bases lay between the germline ends. In nucleotides, the CDR3 is TGCAGCGTTGGTTCAGGGAGCAATCAGCCCCAGCATTTT. Translating gives CSVGSGSNQPQHF.

The rearrangement joins TRBV10-3 to TRBJ2-6; a weak D match, TRBD1 (6 bases). Germline V gives CDR1 ENHRY, CDR2 SYGVKD. The V end was cut by 0 bases, the J end by 2 bases, with 14 bases between. This CDR3 is built from 18 residues. As DNA, the CDR3 is TGTGCCATCAGTGAGTCGGATCTTTACAGGGCTGGGGCCAACGTCCTGACTTTC. Residues: CAISESDLYRAGANVLTF.

The gene calls are TRBV2 and TRBJ2-3; weak D call: TRBD2 (5 bases). V was shortened by 6 bases and J by 5 bases, with 24 bases between the two germline ends. CDR1 is SNHLY and CDR2 is FYNNEI in the germline V gene. The CDR3 is 17 amino acids. The CDR3 DNA is TGTGCCAGCAGGGTTTCGATTGAGGCAGGAGGTAAAGATACGCAGTATTTT. Amino acids: CASRVSIEAGGKDTQYF.

This clone was detected once. The chain joins TRBV19 to TRBJ1-2, with D maybe TRBD1 (5 bases). Germline V gene lookup returns CDR1 LNHDA and CDR2 SQIVND (reference sequence). CDR3 length: 17 residues. Trimming took off 4 bases at V and 5 bases at J, with 23 bases between the two ends. In DNA form, the CDR3 reads TGTGCCAGTAGTAAACCTGTCGTTGAGGGGTTTCGGTATGGCTACACCTTC. Encoded protein: CASSKPVVEGFRYGYTF. The full variable domain, completed using reference TRBV19 and TRBJ1-2, is DGGITQSPKYLFRKEGQNVTLSCEQNLNHDAMYWYRQDPGQGLRLIYYSQIVNDFQKGDIAEGYSVSREKKESFPLTVTSAQKNPTAFYLCASSKPVVEGFRYGYTFGSGTRLTVV.

This sequence joins TRBV27 and TRBJ2-1; D gene unclear. The CDR3 runs 13 residues. Germline CDR1 and CDR2: MNHEY and SMNVEV (reference sequence). V was clipped by 5 bases and J by 8 bases, with 13 bases between them. The CDR3 DNA reads as TGTGCCAGCAGTAAGCTTATTAGGGATGAGCAGTTCTTC. This sequence encodes CASSKLIRDEQFF.

The chain uses TRBV10-3 and TRBJ1-1; D uncertain. The CDR3 sequence is 13 residues long. Trimming removed 3 bases from V and 1 base from J, with 6 bases in between. In germline, CDR1 is ENHRY, CDR2 SYGVKD. The CDR3 here is CAISDKKNTEAFF. For the CDR3, the DNA is TGTGCCATCAGTGACAAGAAGAACACTGAAGCTTTCTTT.

The gene calls are TRBV14 and TRBJ1-1; TRBD1 might be the D (6 bases). The CDR3 loop spans 15 amino acids. The germline V gene has CDR1 SGHDN and CDR2 FVKESK. V dropped 0 bases and J dropped 0 bases, with 8 bases sitting between them. The chain's CDR3 is CASSQDQGLNTEAFF. CDR3 DNA: TGTGCCAGCAGCCAAGATCAGGGGCTGAACACTGAAGCTTTCTTT.

The V gene is TRBV25-1, the J gene TRBJ2-3; D uncertain. CDR1 and CDR2 from the germline V gene are MGHDK and SYGVNS. V was clipped by 2 bases and J by 6 bases, with 6 bases between them. This CDR3 is built from 12 residues. The CDR3 DNA reads as TGTGCCAGCAGTGAAGTCCCCGATACGCAGTATTTT. It encodes CASSEVPDTQYF.

This sequence joins TRBV29-1 and TRBJ1-4; a possible D gene is TRBD1 (5 bases). This CDR3 has 14 amino acids. Per germline, CDR1 SQVTM and CDR2 ANQGSEA. V dropped 3 bases and J dropped 1 base, with 9 bases sitting between them. CDR3 nucleotides: TGCAGCGTTGAGACAGCGCGAACTAATGAAAAACTGTTTTTT. It yields the protein CSVETARTNEKLFF.

V is TRBV10-3 and J is TRBJ1-6; unclear D gene. This CDR3 spans 18 amino acids. Looked up from germline, CDR1 is ENHRY and CDR2 is SYGVKD. The ends were cut back, 9 bases at V and 2 bases at J, with 23 bases in the middle. The CDR3 spells CAMSTTQEGDTYNSPLHF. CDR3 nucleotide sequence: TGTGCCATGTCGACCACCCAAGAGGGAGACACCTATAATTCACCCCTCCACTTT.

The chain employs TRBV2 and TRBJ1-3; 7 bases match TRBD1. Per germline, CDR1 SNHLY and CDR2 FYNNEI. The CDR3 has 17 residues. With V trimmed by 6 bases and J by 0 bases, 11 bases remained unmatched. For the CDR3, the DNA is TGTGCCAGCAGCGGGGGACAGCCCAGACCCTCTGGAAACACCATATATTTT. It encodes CASSGGQPRPSGNTIYF.

The rearrangement uses TRBV2 and TRBJ1-1; D possibly corresponds to TRBD1 (5 bases). V shed 7 bases and J shed 0 bases, with 12 bases lying between them. Germline V lookup: CDR1 SNHLY, CDR2 FYNNEI. CDR3 length: 14 amino acids. CDR3 amino acids: CASTFRGMNTEAFF. CDR3 coding DNA: TGTGCCAGCACCTTCCGGGGGATGAACACTGAAGCTTTCTTT.

The chain combines TRBV19 with TRBJ1-5, with TRBD1 matching over 11 bases. This CDR3 has 15 residues. The ends lost 5 bases at V and 4 bases at J; junction bases unmatched: 4. Germline values: CDR1 LNHDA, CDR2 SQIVND (reference sequence). CDR3 region: CASSPGQGGNQPQHF. CDR3 in DNA: TGTGCCAGTAGTCCGGGACAGGGGGGAAATCAGCCCCAGCATTTT.